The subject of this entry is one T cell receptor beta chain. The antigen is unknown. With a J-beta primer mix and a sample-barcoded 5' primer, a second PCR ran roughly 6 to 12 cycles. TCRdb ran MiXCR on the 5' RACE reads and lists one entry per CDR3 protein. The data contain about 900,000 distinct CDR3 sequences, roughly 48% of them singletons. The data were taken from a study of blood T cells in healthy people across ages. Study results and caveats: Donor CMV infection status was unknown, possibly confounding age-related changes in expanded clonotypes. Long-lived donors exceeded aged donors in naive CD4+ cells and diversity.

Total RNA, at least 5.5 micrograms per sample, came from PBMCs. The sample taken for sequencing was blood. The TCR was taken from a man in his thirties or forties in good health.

Here the CDR3 reads CASSPPVADTQYF. For the CDR3, the DNA is TGTGCCAGCAGTCCCCCGGTGGCAGATACGCAGTATTTT. The chain is built from TRBV12-3 or TRBV12-4 and TRBJ2-3, with unresolved D. The V and J ends lost 5 bases and 4 bases respectively, with 10 bases between them. The CDR3 has 13 amino acids.